The rows below give T cell receptor beta chains drawn from one sample of a study of blood T cells in healthy people across ages. TCRdb reprocessed the 5' RACE reads with MiXCR, giving one entry per CDR3 protein. Of fewer than 950,000 distinct CDR3 sequences listed, roughly 53% are singletons. What was sequenced was blood. The receptors originated from an elderly man in good health. CDR3s include the opening cysteine and the closing phenylalanine or tryptophan. A D gene is named only where the DNA matches it firmly. Clone sizes are given selectively: once, few, many, or a class where the clone is expanded.

clone size,J gene,V gene,D gene,CDR3 DNA,CDR3 protein
.,TRBJ2-1,TRBV12-3/TRBV12-4,TRBD2,TGTGCCAGCGAGGGGCGGGAGAGCTCCTACAATGAGCAGTTCTTC,CASEGRESSYNEQFF
.,TRBJ1-1,TRBV5-1,.,TGCGCCAGCAGCTTGGTCCCACGAGGGGCACTAAACACTGAAGCTTTCTTT,CASSLVPRGALNTEAFF
.,TRBJ2-7,TRBV3-1,.,TGTGCCAGCAGATCGGCCTACGAGCAGTACTTC,CASRSAYEQYF
few,TRBJ2-4,TRBV7-2,.,TGTGCCAGCAGCGAGCGCCGTACTGGGAACATTCAGTACTTC,CASSERRTGNIQYF
.,TRBJ2-5,TRBV27,.,TGTGCCAGCAGTCTATGGGCAACCGGGACGATACAAGAGACCCAGTACTTC,CASSLWATGTIQETQYF
.,TRBJ2-1,TRBV5-1,.,TGCGCCAGCAGCACCCTCAAAGGGAGAGGCTCCTACAATGAGCAGTTCTTC,CASSTLKGRGSYNEQFF
.,TRBJ2-2,TRBV20-1,.,TGCAGTGCGCCGGACAGGAACACCGGGGAGCTGTTTTTT,CSAPDRNTGELFF
few,TRBJ1-2,TRBV25-1,.,TGTGCCAGCAGTGCAAGGGGAAGAGCTAACTATGGCTACACCTTC,CASSARGRANYGYTF
few,TRBJ2-3,TRBV5-1,.,TGCGCCAGCAGCTCGGACCTCCCTTTAGGAGATACGCAGTATTTT,CASSSDLPLGDTQYF
few,TRBJ2-5,TRBV5-1,TRBD2,TGCGCCAGCAGCCCGGGACTAGCGGGAGCCCTCCAAGAGACCCAGTACTTC,CASSPGLAGALQETQYF
once,TRBJ1-2,TRBV2,.,TGTGCCAGCAGCGGGGACGGTACTAACTATGGCTACACCTTC,CASSGDGTNYGYTF
.,TRBJ2-1,TRBV20-1,TRBD2,TGCAGTGCTAGAGCTGGGGGAGCTAGCGGGAGAAGCTCCTACAATGAGCAGTTCTTC,CSARAGGASGRSSYNEQFF
.,TRBJ2-4,TRBV20-1,TRBD1,TGCAGTGCCCTGGACAGGGTAGCCAAAAACATTCAGTACTTC,CSALDRVAKNIQYF
once,TRBJ2-2,TRBV7-9,TRBD2,TGTGCCAGCAGCTCGCGGGGGAGGGACACCGGGGAGCTGTTTTTT,CASSSRGRDTGELFF
few,TRBJ1-5,TRBV11-2,TRBD1,TGTGCCAGCAGCTTGGGGACAGGGAAGATGGAGCTTCAGCCCCAGCATTTT,CASSLGTGKMELQPQHF
.,TRBJ1-3,TRBV7-2,.,TGTGCCAGCAGCCCCCCTGGAAACACCATATATTTT,CASSPPGNTIYF
few,TRBJ1-2,TRBV6-5,.,TGTGCCAGCAGTTACTGGGGACGGACAGCTACTAACTATGGCTACACCTTC,CASSYWGRTATNYGYTF
.,TRBJ2-1,TRBV5-1,TRBD1,TGCGCCAGCACCCAGACAGGGGGCAATGAGCAGTTCTTC,CASTQTGGNEQFF
.,TRBJ1-1,TRBV12-3/TRBV12-4,.,TGTGCCAGCAGTCGTCTCGAGGACACTGAAGCTTTCTTT,CASSRLEDTEAFF
.,TRBJ1-2,TRBV10-2,TRBD1,TGCGCCAGCAGTGAAGAAACCGGGACAGGGCTCCTTTATGGCTACACCTTC,CASSEETGTGLLYGYTF
.,TRBJ2-1,TRBV28,.,TGTGCCAGCAGCTCTCCCTTTGGCGGCTCGAGCTCCTACAATGAGCAGTTCTTC,CASSSPFGGSSSYNEQFF
.,TRBJ2-3,TRBV27,.,TGTGCCAGCAGTGGGGTTAATACGCAGTATTTT,CASSGVNTQYF
few,TRBJ1-2,TRBV6-6,TRBD1,TGTGCCAGCAGTTACGGGACAGGGGTCTCTGGCTACACCTTC,CASSYGTGVSGYTF
.,TRBJ1-1,TRBV20-1,.,TGCAGTGCTACCCGGACAGTTACTGAAGCTTTCTTT,CSATRTVTEAFF
.,TRBJ2-2,TRBV7-2,.,TGTGCCAGCAGCTCTGGTGGCGTGATTAACACCGGGGAGCTGTTTTTT,CASSSGGVINTGELFF
.,TRBJ1-2,TRBV20-1,.,TGCAGTGCTAGAGATTTGGGAGGGGGGCTCGCTATTGATGGCTACACCTTC,CSARDLGGGLAIDGYTF
once,TRBJ2-7,TRBV6-1,TRBD2,TGTGCCAGCCGGCGGGAGGGAGAATTCGAGCAGTACTTC,CASRREGEFEQYF
.,TRBJ1-1,TRBV18,.,TGTGCCAGCTCACAGGGGAGCACTGAAGCTTTCTTT,CASSQGSTEAFF
few,TRBJ1-2,TRBV18,.,TGTGCCAGCTCCTCTGCGGCCTATGGCTACACCTTC,CASSSAAYGYTF
.,TRBJ2-1,TRBV12-3/TRBV12-4,.,TGTGCCAGCAGCCCTGGCCGTGGACGACTTGCCCAAAGCTCCTACAATGAGCAGTTCTTC,CASSPGRGRLAQSSYNEQFF
.,TRBJ1-2,TRBV2,.,TGTGCCAGCAGCCAGGCGGGTCCCTATGGCTACACCTTC,CASSQAGPYGYTF
.,TRBJ1-1,TRBV20-1,.,TGCAGTGCTAGAGGACAGGCAGGGAGAGGCACTGAAGCTTTCTTT,CSARGQAGRGTEAFF
few,TRBJ2-7,TRBV5-1,.,TGCGCCAGCAGCTTCGCGGGCCGAGGCGCATACGAGCAGTACTTC,CASSFAGRGAYEQYF
many,TRBJ2-7,TRBV5-1,.,TGCGCCAGCAGCTTGGAAGCCTACGAGCAGTACTTC,CASSLEAYEQYF
.,TRBJ1-6,TRBV25-1,.,TGTGCCAGCAGTGAATATGTTCGCGGGGGAGCGGATTCACCCCTCCACTTT,CASSEYVRGGADSPLHF
.,TRBJ1-1,TRBV27,TRBD1,TGTGCCAGCAGAATAGGACAGGGGTCCTACAACACTGAAGCTTTCTTT,CASRIGQGSYNTEAFF
.,TRBJ2-7,TRBV7-8,.,TGTGCCAGCAGCTTAGGGGGGATTTTCTACGAGCAGTACTTC,CASSLGGIFYEQYF
.,TRBJ2-3,TRBV20-1,.,TGCAGTGCTAGGCCCAGGACTAGCACAGATACGCAGTATTTT,CSARPRTSTDTQYF
.,TRBJ1-1,TRBV20-1,TRBD1,TGCAGTGCTAGAGAGCGGACAGGGTCAAACACTGAAGCTTTCTTT,CSARERTGSNTEAFF
.,TRBJ2-5,TRBV20-1,TRBD2,TGCAGTGCCTCGGGACTAGCGGGGGTAGAACAAGAGACCCAGTACTTC,CSASGLAGVEQETQYF
.,TRBJ2-6,TRBV2,.,TGTGCCAGCAGTGTTGGGGGGCAAGGGGCCAACGTCCTGACTTTC,CASSVGGQGANVLTF
.,TRBJ2-1,TRBV20-1,.,TGCAGTGCTAGAGCAACGGGAGCTCCCAATGAGCAGTTCTTC,CSARATGAPNEQFF
.,TRBJ2-7,TRBV7-6,TRBD1,TGTGCCAGCAACAGAGGGGGCAATTTTTACGAGCAGTACTTC,CASNRGGNFYEQYF
once,TRBJ1-2,TRBV2,TRBD1,TGTGCTAGCAGGAGGGACAGGGAGACTAACTATGGCTACACCTTC,CASRRDRETNYGYTF
.,TRBJ2-5,TRBV13,.,TGTGCCAGCAGCTTCTCTGAGGGGCGCCCCCTAGAAACCCAGTACTTC,CASSFSEGRPLETQYF
few,TRBJ2-7,TRBV12-3/TRBV12-4,TRBD2,TGTGCCAGCAGTTTCTCACCGGGACTAGCGGGAGGGCAGTACTTC,CASSFSPGLAGGQYF
.,TRBJ2-7,TRBV20-1,TRBD1,TGCAGTGCTAGGGGGACAGGGGGGGTTACCTACGAGCAGTACTTC,CSARGTGGVTYEQYF
few,TRBJ2-7,TRBV9,TRBD2,TGTGCCAGCAGCTCTCGACTAGCGGGAGGGTTGAACGAGCAGTACTTC,CASSSRLAGGLNEQYF
.,TRBJ2-1,TRBV2,TRBD2,TGTGCCAGCAGTGGCGCTAGCGGAGACTACAATGAGCAGTTCTTC,CASSGASGDYNEQFF